Listed below are T cell receptor beta chains from one sample, sequenced in a study of identifying expanded T cells in peripheral blood. TCRdb's copy holds only in-frame clones and misses some; the assay was immunoSEQ multiplex PCR. The sample lists tens of thousands of clones; about 88% were seen once. The sequenced material came from blood. These TCRs come from a person aged 18 to 70 in good health. Each CDR3 is given with its conserved first and last residue. D genes are given only for firm matches. The listing skips clone size in some rows; elsewhere it reads once, few, many or a size class.

>TRBJ2-2|-|once|TRBV6-1|15
CASSENRLGAGELFF
TGTGCCAGCAGTGAAAACCGACTTGGCGCCGGGGAGCTGTTTTTT
>TRBJ1-2|-|-|TRBV5-4|12
CASSEAGDGYTF
TGTGCCAGCAGCGAAGCAGGAGACGGCTACACCTTC
>TRBJ1-5|-|-|TRBV19|18
CASTLNGPGLGTNQPQHF
TGTGCCAGTACCCTAAACGGTCCGGGACTGGGGACGAATCAGCCCCAGCATTTT
>TRBJ2-7|-|-|TRBV11-3|13
CASSLGGAGEQYF
TGTGCCAGCAGCTTAGGAGGGGCAGGCGAGCAGTACTTC
>TRBJ1-5|-|-|TRBV2|12
CASSGNNQPQHF
TGTGCCAGCAGCGGGAACAATCAGCCCCAGCATTTT
>TRBJ1-5|-|-|TRBV27|16
CASSLYGAGVGQPQHF
TGTGCCAGCAGTTTATATGGGGCGGGGGTAGGGCAGCCCCAGCATTTT
>TRBJ1-2|TRBD1|-|TRBV19|16
CASSPGRRQGAYGYTF
TGTGCCAGTAGTCCCGGACGGCGACAGGGGGCTTATGGCTACACCTTC
>TRBJ1-4|TRBD1|-|TRBV7-2|14
CASSFTGGSEKLFF
TGTGCCAGCAGCTTCACAGGGGGCAGTGAAAAACTGTTTTTT
>TRBJ2-1|-|-|TRBV6-6|15
CASSYSTNPYNEQFF
TGTGCCAGCAGTTACTCGACGAACCCCTACAATGAGCAGTTCTTC
>TRBJ1-2|-|-|TRBV11-3|15
CASSLEQYRTDGYTF
TGTGCCAGCAGCTTAGAGCAGTACAGGACGGATGGCTACACCTTC
>TRBJ2-3|-|-|TRBV7-9|16
CASSQITDPTTDTQYF
TGTGCCAGCAGCCAGATAACAGACCCGACCACAGATACGCAGTATTTT
>TRBJ2-7|-|-|TRBV10-3|12
CAIRDSLPEQYF
TGTGCCATCAGGGACTCCCTCCCCGAGCAGTACTTC
>TRBJ1-1|-|-|TRBV29-1|12
CIGGSGSTEAFF
TGCATCGGGGGATCTGGAAGCACTGAAGCTTTCTTT
>TRBJ1-1|-|-|TRBV6-5|13
CASSEGRSIRAFF
TGTGCCAGCAGCGAGGGCCGTTCTATTCGAGCTTTCTTT
>TRBJ1-2|-|-|TRBV27|13
CASSYYRSYGYTF
TGTGCCAGCAGTTATTACCGGTCCTATGGCTACACCTTC
>TRBJ2-7|-|few|TRBV7-3|13
CASSLTGYNEQYF
TGTGCCAGCAGCCTTACAGGGTACAACGAGCAGTACTTC